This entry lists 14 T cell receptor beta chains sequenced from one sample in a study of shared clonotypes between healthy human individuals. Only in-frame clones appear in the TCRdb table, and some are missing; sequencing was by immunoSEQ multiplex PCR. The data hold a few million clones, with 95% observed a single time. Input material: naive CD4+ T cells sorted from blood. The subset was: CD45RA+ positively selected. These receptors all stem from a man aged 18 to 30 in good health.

The DNA of the CDR3 is TGTGCCAGCAGCTCTTACCGGAGAGGTAGCAATCAGCCCCAGCATTTT. It is translated as CASSSYRRGSNQPQHF. This chain links TRBV5-6 with TRBJ1-5; D not certain. This CDR3 spans 16 amino acids. Looked up from germline, CDR1 is SGHDT and CDR2 is YYEEEE. Trimming removed 3 bases from V and 0 bases from J, with 13 bases in between.

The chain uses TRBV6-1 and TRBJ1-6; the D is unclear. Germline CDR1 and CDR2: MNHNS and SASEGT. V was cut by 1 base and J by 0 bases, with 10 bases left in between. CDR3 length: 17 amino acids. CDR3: CASSEGGPSSYNSPLHF. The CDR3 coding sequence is TGTGCCAGCAGTGAAGGTGGGCCGAGCTCCTATAATTCACCCCTCCACTTT.

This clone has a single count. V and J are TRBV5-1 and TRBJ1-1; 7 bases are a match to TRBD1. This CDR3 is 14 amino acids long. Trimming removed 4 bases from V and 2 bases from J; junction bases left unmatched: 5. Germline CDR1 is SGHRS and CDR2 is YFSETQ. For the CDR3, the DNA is TGCGCCAGCAGCATGGGACAGCTCAACACTGAAGCTTTCTTT. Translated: CASSMGQLNTEAFF.

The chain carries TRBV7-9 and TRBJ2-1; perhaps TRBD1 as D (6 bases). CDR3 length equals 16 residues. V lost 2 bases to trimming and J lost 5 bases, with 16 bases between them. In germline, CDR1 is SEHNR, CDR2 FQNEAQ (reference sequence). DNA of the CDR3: TGTGCCAGCAGCTTACTCACCCCGGACAGAAACAATGAGCAGTTCTTC. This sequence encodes CASSLLTPDRNNEQFF.

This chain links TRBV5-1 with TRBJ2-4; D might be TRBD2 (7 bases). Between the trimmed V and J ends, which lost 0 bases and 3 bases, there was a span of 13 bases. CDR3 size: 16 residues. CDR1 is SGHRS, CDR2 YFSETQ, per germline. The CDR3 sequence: CASSLAGGEGKNIQYF. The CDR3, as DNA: TGCGCCAGCAGCTTGGCGGGGGGCGAGGGCAAAAACATTCAGTACTTC.

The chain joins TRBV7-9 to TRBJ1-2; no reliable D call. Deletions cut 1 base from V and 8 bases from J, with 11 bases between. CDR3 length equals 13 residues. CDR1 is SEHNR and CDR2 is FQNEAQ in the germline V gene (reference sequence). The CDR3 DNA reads TGTGCCAGCAGCTTAGGGGCAGCGGTAGGCTACACCTTC. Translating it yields CASSLGAAVGYTF.

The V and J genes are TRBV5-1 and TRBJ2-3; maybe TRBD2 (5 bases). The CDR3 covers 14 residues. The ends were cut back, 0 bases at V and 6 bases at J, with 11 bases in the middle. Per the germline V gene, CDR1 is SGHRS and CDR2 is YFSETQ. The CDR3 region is CASSLGLTGDTQYF. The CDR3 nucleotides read TGCGCCAGCAGCTTGGGGCTGACGGGGGATACGCAGTATTTT.

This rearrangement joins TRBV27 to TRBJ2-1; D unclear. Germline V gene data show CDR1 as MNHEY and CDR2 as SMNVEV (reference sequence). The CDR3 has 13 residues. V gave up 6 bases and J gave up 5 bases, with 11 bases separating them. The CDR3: CASSPPVHNEQFF. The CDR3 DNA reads TGTGCCAGCAGCCCACCCGTCCACAATGAGCAGTTCTTC.

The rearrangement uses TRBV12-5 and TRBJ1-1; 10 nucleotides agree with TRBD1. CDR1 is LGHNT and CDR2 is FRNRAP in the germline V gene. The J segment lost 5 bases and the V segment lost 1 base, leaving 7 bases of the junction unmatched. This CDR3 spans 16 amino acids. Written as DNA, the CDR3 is TGTGCTAGTGGTTTGGAGAAGGGACAGGGGAGGACTGAAGCTTTCTTT. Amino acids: CASGLEKGQGRTEAFF.

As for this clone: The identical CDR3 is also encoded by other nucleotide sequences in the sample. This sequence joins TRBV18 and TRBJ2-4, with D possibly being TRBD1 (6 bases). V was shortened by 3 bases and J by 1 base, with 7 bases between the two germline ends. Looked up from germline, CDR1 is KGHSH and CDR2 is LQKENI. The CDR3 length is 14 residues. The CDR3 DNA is TGTGCCAGCTCACCGCAGGGGGCCAAAAACATTCAGTACTTC. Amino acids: CASSPQGAKNIQYF. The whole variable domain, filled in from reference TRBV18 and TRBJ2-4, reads NAGVMQNPRHLVRRRGQEARLRCSPMKGHSHVYWYRQLPEEGLKFMVYLQKENIIDESGMPKERFSAEFPKEGPSILRIQQVVRGDSAAYFCASSPQGAKNIQYFGAGTRLSVL.

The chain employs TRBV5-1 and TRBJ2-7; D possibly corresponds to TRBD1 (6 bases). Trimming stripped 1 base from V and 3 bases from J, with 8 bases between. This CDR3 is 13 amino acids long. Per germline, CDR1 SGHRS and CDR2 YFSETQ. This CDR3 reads CASSLTGIYEQYF. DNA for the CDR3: TGCGCCAGCAGCTTGACAGGGATCTACGAGCAGTACTTC. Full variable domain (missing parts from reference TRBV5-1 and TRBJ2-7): KAGVTQTPRYLIKTRGQQVTLSCSPISGHRSVSWYQQTPGQGLQFLFEYFSETQRNKGNFPGRFSGRQFSNSRSEMNVSTLELGDSALYLCASSLTGIYEQYFGPGTRLTVT.

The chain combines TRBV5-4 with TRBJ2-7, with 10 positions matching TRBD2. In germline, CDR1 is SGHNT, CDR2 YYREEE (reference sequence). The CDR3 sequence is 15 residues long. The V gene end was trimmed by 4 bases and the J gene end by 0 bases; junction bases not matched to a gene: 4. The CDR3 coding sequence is TGTGCCAGCAGCCCTCTAGCGGGGGACTCCTACGAGCAGTACTTC. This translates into CASSPLAGDSYEQYF.

Here the CDR3 reads CAWRGRGQGVNSPLHF. For the CDR3, the DNA is TGTGCCTGGAGGGGACGAGGACAGGGGGTTAATTCACCCCTCCACTTT. The rearrangement links TRBV30 to TRBJ1-6; 10 bases are a match to TRBD1. The trim removed 3 bases at V and 6 bases at J, leaving 8 bases unmatched. Germline-derived CDR1 and CDR2 are GTSNPN and SVGIG (reference sequence). The CDR3 has 16 amino acids.

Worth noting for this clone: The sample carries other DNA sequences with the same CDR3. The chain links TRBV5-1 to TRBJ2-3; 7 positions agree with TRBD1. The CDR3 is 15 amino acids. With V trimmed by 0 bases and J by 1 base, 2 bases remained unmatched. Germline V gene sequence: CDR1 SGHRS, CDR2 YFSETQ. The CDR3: CASSLGGQGTDTQYF. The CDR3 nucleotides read TGCGCCAGCAGCTTGGGCGGACAGGGCACAGATACGCAGTATTTT.